This TCR beta chain is from a study of cytomegalovirus exposure and HLA in healthy donors. Study in general: In an earlier analysis, approximately 120 million unique TCR beta sequences were found from 150 million to 200 million T cells.

This cohort consisted of healthy bone marrow donors. With 60 Vbeta and 13 Jbeta primers, the PCR was carried out. Per the study methods: Approximately 10 million shared chains were among about 80 million unique TCR beta chains counted in a later analysis. Repertoires were generated with immunoSEQ multiplex PCR, while TCRdb's copy carries only in-frame clones and drops some. Clonal size and the V and J genes are those of that table, whereas D and trimming came from the DNA. This sample has fewer than 100,000 clones, with 6.5% to 8% found just once. Germline assignment: CDR1 MNHNS and CDR2 SASEGT. V was clipped by 4 bases and J by 0 bases, with 15 bases between them. The CDR3 runs 16 residues.

The sequenced sample consisted of PBMCs. This sequence was found in a man aged 50 to 60 in good health and CMV-seronegative. The V gene is TRBV6-1, the J gene TRBJ2-5; tentative D call: TRBD2 (6 bases). As DNA, the CDR3 is TGTGCCAGCAGTGCTACTAGCTCTTCGTACCAAGAGACCCAGTACTTC. Translated, it gives CASSATSSSYQETQYF.